This T cell receptor (beta chain) was retrieved from a study of CD8 T cells in ankylosing spondylitis. General observations from the study: A TCR beta motif of several highly homologous variants seemed to mark ankylosing spondylitis blood.

CDR3 size: 14 residues. Looked up from germline, CDR1 is MNHEY and CDR2 is SVGEGT. V lost 2 bases, J lost 0 bases, and 7 bases lay in between. In the case of this clonotype: Its cognate antigen is unknown.

TCRdb re-derived calls from the 5' RACE reads in MiXCR, one entry per CDR3 protein. Of 650,000 to 800,000 distinct CDR3 sequences in the sample, around a fifth were seen once. Sequenced material: blood, either unsorted or a sorted T cell fraction (not recorded which). The chain recombines TRBV6-2 or TRBV6-3 with TRBJ1-1; D is undetermined. This TCR was recovered from a male donor with ankylosing spondylitis. The CDR3 protein is CASSYVGMNTEAFF. The CDR3 DNA is TGTGCCAGCAGTTACGTCGGTATGAACACTGAAGCTTTCTTT.